The 22 T cell receptor beta chains presented below share a single source sample, sequenced in a study of T cell responses to AZD1222 COVID-19 vaccine. Profiling relied on immunoSEQ multiplex PCR, and the TCRdb table lists in-frame clones only, not all of them. The table lists about 180,000 clones, almost 90% of them singletons, with about 9.9% in the top ten. The material was peripheral blood, obtained 28 days after the second AZD1222 dose. Source of these receptors: an adult who received the AZD1222 COVID-19 vaccine.

The CDR3 sequence: CASSSGRSSYEQYF. The DNA for the CDR3 is TGTGCCAGCAGCTCCGGACGGAGCTCCTACGAGCAGTACTTC. The chain combines TRBV7-3 with TRBJ2-7, with unresolved D. The CDR3 has 14 amino acids. V was shortened by 4 bases and J by 0 bases, with 10 bases between the two germline ends. Germline-derived CDR1 and CDR2 are SGHTA and FQGTGA.

V is TRBV3-1 (or the pseudogene TRBV3-2) and J is TRBJ1-1; possibly TRBD1 for D (6 bases). The CDR3 has 13 amino acids. The germline CDR1 and CDR2 sequences are LGHDT and YNNKEL (reference sequence). Trimming took 7 bases from V and 4 from J, leaving 13 bases between them. The CDR3 DNA reads TGTGCCAGCATCTCGAAGGGGGTCACTGAAGCTTTCTTT. Residues: CASISKGVTEAFF.

The chain recombines TRBV5-4 with TRBJ2-2; D not certain. The CDR3 has 16 residues. Trimming cost V 4 bases and J 3 bases, with 16 bases left between them. The germline V gene encodes CDR1 SGHNT and CDR2 YYREEE (reference sequence). The chain's CDR3 is CASSPGRFSYTGELFF. CDR3 nucleotide sequence: TGTGCCAGCAGCCCTGGACGCTTTTCTTACACCGGGGAGCTGTTTTTT.

Only one count was recorded for this clone. V gene TRBV4-1 combines with J gene TRBJ1-2, with D uncertain. Trimming left V 0 bases short and J 6 bases short, with 14 bases between. CDR3 length: 15 amino acids. The germline V gene encodes CDR1 MGHRA and CDR2 YSYEKL. The CDR3 sequence is CASSQDLSPGDGYTF. In DNA form, the CDR3 reads TGCGCCAGCAGCCAAGATCTATCTCCCGGCGATGGCTACACCTTC.

The gene calls are TRBV28 and TRBJ1-3; 7 bases line up with TRBD1. V lost 5 bases and J lost 2; bases outside the gene matches: 6. CDR1 is MDHEN, CDR2 SYDVKM, per germline. The CDR3 runs 15 residues. The CDR3: CASSPEGTAGNTIYF. The CDR3, as DNA: TGTGCCAGCAGTCCTGAAGGGACAGCTGGAAACACCATATATTTT.

Only one count was recorded for this clone. The chain recombines TRBV24-1 with TRBJ2-7; tentative D call: TRBD2 (6 bases). The V and J ends lost 12 bases and 0 bases respectively, with 20 bases between them. The CDR3 has 15 amino acids. Germline V gives CDR1 KGHDR, CDR2 SFDVKD. CDR3 in amino acids: CALPSGASDSYEQYF. CDR3 sequence (DNA): TGTGCCCTCCCTTCCGGGGCTAGCGACTCCTACGAGCAGTACTTC.

This chain joins TRBV28 and TRBJ2-7; D remains unclear. Germline CDR1 MDHEN, CDR2 SYDVKM. The V and J ends lost 6 bases and 0 bases respectively, with 3 bases between them. The CDR3 is 11 residues long. CDR3 coding DNA: TGTGCCAGCAGAACCTCCTACGAGCAGTACTTC. Protein product: CASRTSYEQYF.

The rearrangement links TRBV24-1 to TRBJ1-2; TRBD1 might be the D (5 bases). This CDR3 is built from 16 residues. The V end lost 4 bases, the J end lost 2 bases, and 16 bases lay between the germline ends. Germline CDR1 reads KGHDR; CDR2 reads SFDVKD. CDR3 sequence (DNA): TGTGCCACCAGTGACCCCAGCGGGGGGGTGAACTATGGCTACACCTTC. This translates into CATSDPSGGVNYGYTF.

The genes are TRBV7-3 and TRBJ2-4, with D possibly being TRBD1 (6 bases). V lost 1 base to trimming and J lost 11 bases, with 12 bases between them. The CDR3 covers 13 residues. Germline CDR1 reads SGHTA; CDR2 reads FQGTGA. The CDR3 loop is CASSLMQGRLQYF. The CDR3 nucleotides read TGTGCCAGCAGCTTAATGCAGGGGCGGCTTCAGTACTTC.

The chain is built from TRBV7-2 and TRBJ1-5, with no clear D. Between the trimmed V and J ends, which lost 5 bases and 5 bases, there was a span of 10 bases. The CDR3 spans 13 residues. The germline gives CDR1 SGHTA, CDR2 FQGNSA. This CDR3 is CASSPELDQPQHF. The CDR3 nucleotides are TGTGCCAGCAGCCCCGAGTTAGATCAGCCCCAGCATTTT.

This clone was seen a few times. The V call is TRBV5-1, the J call TRBJ1-2, with D uncertain. The CDR3 runs 15 residues. Germline V CDR1 and CDR2: SGHRS, YFSETQ. V lost 0 bases to trimming and J lost 8 bases, with 17 bases between them. The CDR3 loop is CASSLEASLTEGYTF. The CDR3 nucleotides are TGCGCCAGCAGCTTGGAGGCTTCTCTAACGGAAGGCTACACCTTC. Full variable domain (missing parts from reference TRBV5-1 and TRBJ1-2): KAGVTQTPRYLIKTRGQQVTLSCSPISGHRSVSWYQQTPGQGLQFLFEYFSETQRNKGNFPGRFSGRQFSNSRSEMNVSTLELGDSALYLCASSLEASLTEGYTFGSGTRLTVV.

This clone was detected a few times. The chain carries TRBV6-5 and TRBJ1-1, with D possibly TRBD1 on 6 matching bases. CDR3 length equals 13 residues. Germline V gene lookup returns CDR1 MNHEY and CDR2 SVGAGI. Trimming removed 8 bases from V and 7 bases from J, with 17 bases in between. The CDR3 DNA sequence: TGTGCCAGCGCCGAGAACAGGGCGGGTGAAGCTTTCTTT. The encoded protein is CASAENRAGEAFF.

The rearrangement uses TRBV5-1 and TRBJ1-1, with D maybe TRBD1 (5 bases). Trimming cost V 3 bases and J 1 base, with 13 bases left between them. Looked up from germline, CDR1 is SGHRS and CDR2 is YFSETQ. The CDR3 has 15 residues. CDR3 in amino acids: CASSWQGSKNTEAFF. The DNA of the CDR3 is TGCGCCAGCAGCTGGCAGGGATCCAAGAACACTGAAGCTTTCTTT.

The V and J genes are TRBV11-2 and TRBJ1-4; 9 bases are shared with TRBD1. V was clipped by 4 bases and J by 7 bases; unmatched bases: 4. The length of the CDR3 is 14 residues. Germline values: CDR1 SGHAT, CDR2 FQNNGV. The CDR3 spells CASSSGTGSEKLFF. CDR3 bases: TGTGCCAGCAGCTCCGGGACAGGGAGTGAAAAACTGTTTTTT.

V and J are TRBV2 and TRBJ2-3; possible D gene TRBD1, 6 bases. This CDR3 has 16 amino acids. V was trimmed by 10 bases and J by 5 bases, leaving 25 bases between them. Germline V gene sequence: CDR1 SNHLY, CDR2 FYNNEI. The chain's CDR3 is CATPGTGTRERDTQYF. CDR3 DNA sequence: TGTGCCACCCCTGGAACAGGGACCCGGGAAAGAGATACGCAGTATTTT.

V is TRBV7-6 and J is TRBJ2-7; no reliable D call. The CDR3 covers 15 residues. Germline CDR1 SGHVS, CDR2 FNYEAQ. Trimming took 2 bases from V and 0 from J, leaving 11 bases between them. This chain's CDR3 is CASSLQDQASYEQYF. The CDR3 DNA is TGTGCCAGCAGCTTACAGGATCAGGCCTCCTACGAGCAGTACTTC.

The rearrangement joins TRBV28 to TRBJ1-2; 7 bases fit TRBD1. The V and J ends lost 7 bases and 8 bases, in that order; junction bases with no gene match: 10. The CDR3 has 13 amino acids. The germline V gene encodes CDR1 MDHEN and CDR2 SYDVKM. Here the CDR3 reads CASISTGSWGYTF. The DNA for the CDR3 is TGTGCCAGCATTTCGACAGGGTCATGGGGCTACACCTTC.

V gene TRBV10-3 combines with J gene TRBJ1-4; tentative D call: TRBD1 (6 bases). The CDR3 sequence is 15 residues long. Germline V gene sequence: CDR1 ENHRY, CDR2 SYGVKD. V was clipped by 6 bases and J by 3 bases, with 14 bases between them. Here the CDR3 reads CAISTTGGPNEKLFF. Written as DNA, the CDR3 is TGTGCCATCAGCACTACCGGGGGGCCTAATGAAAAACTGTTTTTT.

The chain is built from TRBV5-1 and TRBJ1-2, with D perhaps TRBD1 (5 bases). CDR1 and CDR2 (germline): SGHRS, YFSETQ. The CDR3 runs to 15 residues. V gave up 0 bases and J gave up 5 bases, with 14 bases separating them. The CDR3, as DNA: TGCGCCAGCAGCTTGGCCCAGGGTGGTGGATATGGCTACACCTTC. Its translation: CASSLAQGGGYGYTF.

The chain has TRBV19 and TRBJ2-3; no clear D gene. Deletions cut 2 bases from V and 0 bases from J, with 6 bases between. This CDR3 has 14 residues. Looked up from germline, CDR1 is LNHDA and CDR2 is SQIVND (reference sequence). The CDR3 DNA follows: TGTGCCAGTAGTATAATGGGTAGCACAGATACGCAGTATTTT. This gives the protein CASSIMGSTDTQYF.

This chain connects TRBV9 to TRBJ1-6; D uncertain. This CDR3 is 15 amino acids long. The germline V gene has CDR1 SGDLS and CDR2 YYNGEE. Trimming removed 1 base at V and 0 bases at J, with 5 bases between. DNA of the CDR3: TGTGCCAGCAGCGTATTGAGCTCCTATAATTCACCCCTCCACTTT. It specifies CASSVLSSYNSPLHF.

The chain recombines TRBV6-6 with TRBJ2-3; D is perhaps TRBD2 (6 bases). CDR3 length: 15 residues. The germline CDR1 and CDR2 sequences are MNHNY and SVGAGI (reference sequence). The V and J ends lost 2 bases and 0 bases respectively, with 9 bases between them. The CDR3 region has the DNA TGTGCCAGCAGTTACGGGGGGATCAGCACAGATACGCAGTATTTT. Amino acid sequence: CASSYGGISTDTQYF.